Detailed here is one TCR beta chain. Donation came from healthy HIV-negative adults that had no recent acute infections or vaccinations. Repertoires were generated with immunoSEQ multiplex PCR, while TCRdb's copy carries only in-frame clones and drops some. The sample lists a few million clones, approximately 95% occurring once. Germline V gene data show CDR1 as SGHRS and CDR2 as YFSETQ. Trimming shortened V by 0 bases and J by 0 bases, and 19 bases separated the two germline ends. The CDR3 is made up of 20 amino acids. This sample was taken from a study of shared clonotypes between healthy human individuals.

This clonotype originated in a man between 18 and 35 years old in good health. This chain links TRBV5-1 with TRBJ1-6; the D is unclear. Specimen: naive CD4+ T cells sorted from blood. Regarding subset: CD45RA+ positively selected. CDR3 amino acids: CASSLGPQEDASSYNSPLHF. The CDR3 DNA reads TGCGCCAGCAGCTTGGGACCCCAAGAGGACGCGAGCTCCTATAATTCACCCCTCCACTTT.